These T cell receptor beta chains were read from a single sample in a study of T cell repertoires in cytomegalovirus infection. Their recognized antigens are unknown. Using its own MiXCR run on the reads, TCRdb lists one record per CDR3 protein. The table lists roughly 45,000 distinct CDR3 sequences, over 20% of them singletons, with 85% to 90% in the top ten. Material: CD8+ T cells from cultured PBMCs, obtained from culture after CMV antigen stimulation. The receptors originated from a human donor in good health (CMV status not recorded). Some clones in this sample may be carry-over from other donors' samples. Both conserved end residues are part of each CDR3. D genes are given only for firm matches. The listing skips clone size in some rows; elsewhere it reads once, few, many or a size class.

size,D,J,length,V,DNA,CDR3
-,TRBD1,TRBJ2-1,18,TRBV12-3/TRBV12-4,TGTGCCAGCAGTCCCCGGGACAGGGGAACGTGGGGTTACAATGAGCAGTTCTTC,CASSPRDRGTWGYNEQFF
few,-,TRBJ2-7,15,TRBV6-1,TGTGCCAGCAGTGAACGGACGCACCCTTCCTACGAGCAGTACTTC,CASSERTHPSYEQYF
-,TRBD2,TRBJ2-1,15,TRBV11-2,TGTGCCAGCAGGCTCATCCGCGGGAGCTACAATGAGCAGTTCTTC,CASRLIRGSYNEQFF
-,-,TRBJ2-1,14,TRBV12-3/TRBV12-4,TGTGCCAGCAGTTTAATACCAGGGAAGGATGAGCAGTTCTTC,CASSLIPGKDEQFF
-,TRBD1,TRBJ2-7,15,TRBV7-6,TGTGCCAGTTACTCCCCGGGACAGGGGGCTTACGAGCAGTACTTC,CASYSPGQGAYEQYF
many,TRBD1,TRBJ2-7,15,TRBV7-2,TGTGCCAGCAGTTCCGAAATTACAGGGGGCTACGAGCAGTACTTC,CASSSEITGGYEQYF
-,-,TRBJ2-1,13,TRBV6-5,TGTGCCAGCAGTTACTCGAACGGGGGTGAGCAGCTCTTC,CASSYSNGGEQLF
few,-,TRBJ2-5,13,TRBV12-3/TRBV12-4,TGTGCCAGCAGTTTGATCCCGGAAGAGACCCAGTACTTC,CASSLIPEETQYF
-,-,TRBJ2-1,12,TRBV6-5,TGTGCCAGCAGTTCACTCCCCGATGAGCAGTTCTTC,CASSSLPDEQFF
-,-,TRBJ1-1,15,TRBV7-9,TGTGCCAGCAGCTTAGGGGCAGGAGTGAACACTGAAGCTTTCTTT,CASSLGAGVNTEAFF
few,TRBD1,TRBJ1-2,15,TRBV12-3/TRBV12-4,TGTGCCAGCAGTCAGGACAGGGGGCGCGTCTATGGCTACACCTTC,CASSQDRGRVYGYTF
-,-,TRBJ2-1,14,TRBV12-3/TRBV12-4,TGTGCCAGCAGTTTAGGGGACATCAACAATGAGCAGTTCTTC,CASSLGDINNEQFF
-,TRBD2,TRBJ2-7,16,TRBV11-2,TGTGCCAGCAGCTTAGAATTAGCGGGCTCCTCCTACGAGCAGTACTTC,CASSLELAGSSYEQYF
-,-,TRBJ1-2,13,TRBV5-4,TGTGCCAGCAGCTTGGCGGCAGTCTATGGCTACACCTTC,CASSLAAVYGYTF
few,-,TRBJ1-3,14,TRBV20-1,TGCAGTGCTAGTTGGGACTACTCTGGAAACACCATATATTTT,CSASWDYSGNTIYF
few,-,TRBJ1-5,13,TRBV7-2,TGTGCCAGCGGGACATTTAGCAATCAGCCCCAGCATTTT,CASGTFSNQPQHF
-,-,TRBJ2-1,17,TRBV7-9,TGTGCCAGCAGCAAAACTTTAGCGGCAAGCTCCTACAATGAGCAGTTCTTC,CASSKTLAASSYNEQFF
few,TRBD1,TRBJ1-1,15,TRBV7-8,TGTGCCAGCAGCGAGATGGGACAGGGGAGGACTGAAGCTTTCTTT,CASSEMGQGRTEAFF
few,-,TRBJ2-1,12,TRBV7-6,TGTGCCAGCAGCCATCCAGGACAAGCGCAGTTCTTC,CASSHPGQAQFF
few,-,TRBJ1-1,13,TRBV7-9,TGTGCCAGCAGCCACTCAGGGGACACTGAAGCTTTCTTT,CASSHSGDTEAFF
few,-,TRBJ2-6,17,TRBV6-1,TGTGCCAGCAGTCAAAAGGGACTGCTCTCTGGGGCCAACGTCCTGACTTTC,CASSQKGLLSGANVLTF
-,-,TRBJ2-5,14,TRBV7-9,TGTGCCAGCAGCTTCAGGGCTCCAGAAGAGACCCAGTACTTC,CASSFRAPEETQYF
few,TRBD2,TRBJ2-3,15,TRBV7-8,TGTGCCAGCAGCTTAAGGGCTAGCGGGGCAGATACGCAGTATTTT,CASSLRASGADTQYF
-,-,TRBJ1-2,15,TRBV9,TGTGCCAGCAGCCCGAGCGGGGGGGCAGGGTATGGCTACACCTTC,CASSPSGGAGYGYTF
-,TRBD2,TRBJ2-1,16,TRBV7-3,TGTGCCAGCAGCTTGACCGGGACTAGCGGGGGGGGTGAGCAGTTCTTC,CASSLTGTSGGGEQFF
-,TRBD1,TRBJ2-7,16,TRBV7-2,TGTGCCAGCAGTCAAAAAACGGACAGGGGACGTCGCGAGCAGTACTTC,CASSQKTDRGRREQYF
few,-,TRBJ1-3,18,TRBV7-9,TGTGCCAGCAGCTTAGGGGACCCCGCCAGGGTGGCTGGAAACACCATATATTTT,CASSLGDPARVAGNTIYF
few,-,TRBJ1-1,17,TRBV7-2,TGTGCCAGCAGCTTAGGGTTTGGGGGAAGGATGAACACTGAAGCTTTCTTT,CASSLGFGGRMNTEAFF
-,-,TRBJ1-5,16,TRBV20-1,TGCAGTGCTCGCCCCGGGGGGCGGATGGGCAATCAGCCCCAGCATTTT,CSARPGGRMGNQPQHF
-,-,TRBJ2-3,15,TRBV19,TGTGCCAGTAGTCTACAAGCACGGGGCACAGATACGCAGTATTTT,CASSLQARGTDTQYF
many,TRBD1,TRBJ2-7,14,TRBV20-1,TGCAGTGCCAAAAAGGGGGCGAACTCCTACGAGCAGTACTTC,CSAKKGANSYEQYF
-,-,TRBJ2-3,15,TRBV15,TGTGCCACCAGCAGAGGGGCTAGCGCGGGAGATACGCAGTATTTT,CATSRGASAGDTQYF
many,-,TRBJ2-1,15,TRBV10-3,TGTGCCATCAGTGAGTTGGAGCGGTCCTACAATGAGCAGTTCTTC,CAISELERSYNEQFF
-,TRBD2,TRBJ2-1,15,TRBV7-2,TGTGCCAGCAGCTTGGGGACTAGCGGGATGAATGAGCAGTTCTTC,CASSLGTSGMNEQFF
few,-,TRBJ2-5,13,TRBV12-3/TRBV12-4,TGTGCCAGCAGTTTTGTTCTAGCTGAGACCCAGTACTTC,CASSFVLAETQYF
-,-,TRBJ2-5,14,TRBV10-3,TGTGCCATCAGTGCTGGAGTAGCGGTAGAGACCCAGTACTTC,CAISAGVAVETQYF
few,-,TRBJ2-3,13,TRBV27,TGTGCCAGCAGTCTCATCCGGGCGGATACGCAGTATTTT,CASSLIRADTQYF
-,TRBD1,TRBJ1-1,15,TRBV4-2,TGTGCCAGCAGCTTTAATACAGGGGATGGCACTGAAGCTTTCTTT,CASSFNTGDGTEAFF
-,-,TRBJ2-1,11,TRBV7-9,TGTGCCAGCTCCCGTTCAGGTGAGCAGTTCTTC,CASSRSGEQFF
-,TRBD1,TRBJ1-2,17,TRBV15,TGTGCCACCAGCGGTCCCGGGACAGACCCTGGTCAACGAGGCTACACCTTC,CATSGPGTDPGQRGYTF
-,-,TRBJ2-3,16,TRBV7-2,TGTGCCAGCAGCTTAACCCAGGTGGCTCGTACAGATACGCAGTATTTT,CASSLTQVARTDTQYF
few,-,TRBJ2-1,11,TRBV7-3,TGTGCCAGCAGCAGCGGCGATGAGCAGTTCTTC,CASSSGDEQFF
few,TRBD1,TRBJ2-3,17,TRBV9,TGTGCCAGCAGCGTAGCGTCCGGGACAGGGAAAACAGATACGCAGTATTTT,CASSVASGTGKTDTQYF
few,-,TRBJ2-3,15,TRBV27,TGTGCCAGCAGTTTAGCCGAAGGGGGCACAGATACGCAGTATTTT,CASSLAEGGTDTQYF
-,-,TRBJ1-2,12,TRBV6-1,TGTGCCAGCGCGGGCGGATTTTATGGCTACACCTTC,CASAGGFYGYTF
few,TRBD1,TRBJ2-3,12,TRBV7-8,TGTGCCAGCAGCCAGACAGGGGATACGCAGTATTTT,CASSQTGDTQYF
-,-,TRBJ2-7,11,TRBV2,TGTGCCAGCAGTGAAGGGGGGGAGCAGTACTTC,CASSEGGEQYF
-,TRBD1,TRBJ2-7,15,TRBV28,TGTGCCAGCAGTTCCGAGAGTCCGACAGGGATCGAGCAGTACTTC,CASSSESPTGIEQYF
-,-,TRBJ2-5,15,TRBV6-5,TGTGCCAGCACCCCCCAGGGGCAGGTCCAAGAGACCCAGTACTTC,CASTPQGQVQETQYF
few,TRBD1,TRBJ2-2,16,TRBV29-1,TGCAGCGTTGAATACCCGGGACAGGGGGACACCGGGGAGCTGTTTTTT,CSVEYPGQGDTGELFF
few,-,TRBJ2-3,11,TRBV20-1,TGCAGTGCCTCCCACCCAGATACGCAGTATTTT,CSASHPDTQYF
-,-,TRBJ1-2,15,TRBV7-2,TGTGCCAGCAGCCACACATCGAAGAGGGACTATGGCTACACCTTC,CASSHTSKRDYGYTF
-,TRBD2,TRBJ2-7,17,TRBV4-2,TGTGCCAGCAGCCAAGGTGGCCTAGCGGGACTCTCGATCGAGCAGTACTTC,CASSQGGLAGLSIEQYF